This entry concerns a single T cell receptor beta chain. The data were produced by immunoSEQ multiplex PCR, yet TCRdb's version contains in-frame clones alone and is incomplete. The sample has roughly 190,000 clones; 88% are singletons. Trimming removed 10 bases from V and 4 bases from J, with 16 bases in between. Germline loops: CDR1 ENHRY, CDR2 SYGVKD. This CDR3 is built from 13 residues. The sample belongs to a study of blood T cell repertoires in COVID-19. The overall study: Whether acute or convalescent, the COVID-19 samples came from the United States, Italy and Spain. PBMCs, B-cell-depleted T cells, or T cells provided the cDNA or gDNA that made up the material.

V gene TRBV10-3 combines with J gene TRBJ1-1, with D uncertain. The origin of this receptor is a man between 40 and 49 years old with active or convalescent COVID-19. Input material: peripheral blood. The CDR3 here is CATGREPSTEAFF. Here the CDR3 DNA reads TGTGCCACAGGCCGGGAACCCAGCACTGAAGCTTTCTTT.